The next 12 T cell receptor beta chains were all read from a single sample in a study of blood T cells in healthy people across ages. Combining a sample-barcoded 5' primer with a J-beta primer mix, a second PCR ran for 7 to 11 cycles. MiXCR, applied by TCRdb to the 5' RACE reads, yields one record per CDR3 protein. The sample lists over 1,200,000 distinct CDR3 sequences; 45% to 70% were seen once. The sample comprised blood. These receptors all stem from a man between 18 and 29 years old in good health.

The V and J genes are TRBV27 and TRBJ2-7; 12 bases map to TRBD2. This CDR3 has 16 residues. Germline V lookup: CDR1 MNHEY, CDR2 SMNVEV (reference sequence). Trimming at V came to 3 bases and at J to 0 bases, leaving 3 bases not matched to a gene. Here the CDR3 DNA reads TGTGCCAGCAGTTTGACTAGCGGGGGCCGCTCCTACGAGCAGTACTTC. Translating gives CASSLTSGGRSYEQYF.

The J gene is TRBJ2-2, the V gene TRBV6-2 or TRBV6-3; no firm D call. This CDR3 region has 15 residues. The germline CDR1 and CDR2 sequences are MNHEY and SVGEGT. Trimming removed 1 base from V and 0 bases from J, with 6 bases in between. The CDR3 loop is CASSYYQTNTGELFF. CDR3 nucleotides: TGTGCCAGCAGTTACTATCAAACGAACACCGGGGAGCTGTTTTTT.

The V and J genes are TRBV7-9 and TRBJ2-5; 10 bases line up with TRBD2. The CDR3 length is 18 residues. The ends lost 5 bases at V and 2 bases at J; junction bases unmatched: 14. Germline V gives CDR1 SEHNR, CDR2 FQNEAQ (reference sequence). The CDR3 region is CASSLLRTLAGGQETQYF. DNA for the CDR3: TGTGCCAGCAGCCTACTCCGGACCTTAGCGGGGGGTCAAGAGACCCAGTACTTC.

The rearrangement links TRBV12-3 or TRBV12-4 to TRBJ2-2; D is ambiguous. Trimming stripped 4 bases from V and 1 base from J, with 10 bases between. This CDR3 has 15 amino acids. In DNA, the CDR3 is TGTGCCAGCAGTTCCGGCGAGAAGAACACCGGGGAGCTGTTTTTT. Protein: CASSSGEKNTGELFF.

This chain links TRBV20-1 with TRBJ2-1, with 9 bases that match TRBD2. Trimming cost V 3 bases and J 11 bases; bases outside gene matches: 8. CDR3 length: 13 amino acids. Germline loops: CDR1 DFQATT, CDR2 SNEGSKA (reference sequence). The CDR3 here is CSARSSGNLQQFF. The CDR3 region has the DNA TGCAGTGCTAGGTCTAGCGGGAATCTCCAGCAGTTCTTC.

This clonotype has a handful of counts. The CDR3 DNA sequence: TGTGCCAGCAGCGGTAGGAGGGGGGCTAATGAGCAGTTCTTC. It is translated as CASSGRRGANEQFF. This chain links TRBV11-2 with TRBJ2-1, with D possibly called TRBD1 or TRBD2 (6 bases each). Germline values: CDR1 SGHAT, CDR2 FQNNGV. The V end was cut by 5 bases, the J end by 7 bases, with 15 bases between. The CDR3 has 14 residues.

The chain employs TRBV27 and TRBJ2-3; 10 bases match TRBD1. With 8 bases clipped from V and 10 bases from J, the junction kept 15 bases outside the gene matches. CDR1 is MNHEY, CDR2 SMNVEV, per germline (reference sequence). This CDR3 is 15 amino acids long. CDR3 loop: CASALGTGVTDAQYF. The CDR3 bases are TGTGCCAGCGCACTAGGGACAGGGGTTACCGATGCGCAGTATTTT.

The chain carries TRBV27 and TRBJ2-1; D possibly corresponds to TRBD1 (6 bases). Germline lookup yields CDR1 MNHEY and CDR2 SMNVEV (reference sequence). The CDR3 totals 16 residues. V lost 5 bases and J lost 3, with 17 bases in between. CDR3 sequence: CASSTGQLTLYNEQFF. DNA for the CDR3: TGTGCCAGCAGTACGGGACAATTGACCCTCTACAATGAGCAGTTCTTC.

This chain connects TRBV6-1 to TRBJ2-1; TRBD1 matches at 11 bases. CDR1 and CDR2 from the germline V gene are MNHNS and SASEGT. With V trimmed by 6 bases and J by 2 bases, 0 bases remained unmatched. The CDR3 is 14 residues long. The CDR3 here is CASRDRGPYNEQFF. CDR3 nucleotides: TGTGCCAGCAGGGACAGGGGGCCCTACAATGAGCAGTTCTTC.

The chain recombines TRBV20-1 with TRBJ1-1; D uncertain. This CDR3 is 14 amino acids long. Germline V CDR1 and CDR2: DFQATT, SNEGSKA (reference sequence). V dropped 0 bases and J dropped 9 bases, with 17 bases sitting between them. In nucleotides, the CDR3 is TGCAGTGCTAGAGATTTGAAGGGAGCCCCACAAGCTTTCTTT. Translating gives CSARDLKGAPQAFF.

This clonotype was detected a few times. This rearrangement joins TRBV7-2 to TRBJ2-3; TRBD2 agrees at 9 bases. Germline trimming cut 6 bases from V and 2 bases from J; bases unmatched to any gene: 6. Looked up from germline, CDR1 is SGHTA and CDR2 is FQGNSA. This CDR3 has 15 amino acids. The CDR3 sequence: CASRASGRPTDTQYF. The CDR3 region has the DNA TGTGCCAGCAGAGCAAGCGGGAGGCCCACAGATACGCAGTATTTT.

V and J are TRBV27 and TRBJ1-2; 7 bases match TRBD1. The CDR3 has 13 amino acids. The germline V gene has CDR1 MNHEY and CDR2 SMNVEV (reference sequence). J was trimmed by 2 bases and V by 7 bases; bases with no gene match: 4. The CDR3, as DNA: TGTGCCAGCACAGCACAGGGGAACTATGGCTACACCTTC. The encoded protein is CASTAQGNYGYTF.